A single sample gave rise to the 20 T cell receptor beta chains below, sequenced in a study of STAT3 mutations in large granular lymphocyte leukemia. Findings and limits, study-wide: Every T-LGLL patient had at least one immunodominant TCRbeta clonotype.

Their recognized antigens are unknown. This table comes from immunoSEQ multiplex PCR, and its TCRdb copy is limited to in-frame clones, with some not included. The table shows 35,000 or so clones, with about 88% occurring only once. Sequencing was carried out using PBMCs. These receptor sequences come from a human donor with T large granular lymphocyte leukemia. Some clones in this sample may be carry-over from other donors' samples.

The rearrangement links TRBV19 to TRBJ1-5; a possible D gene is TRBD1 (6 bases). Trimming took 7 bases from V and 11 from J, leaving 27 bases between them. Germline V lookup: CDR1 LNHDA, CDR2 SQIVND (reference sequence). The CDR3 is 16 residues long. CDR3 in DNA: TGTGCCAGTACCCTCGACCGGGACGGCTCCCCAGGGGCCCAGCATTTT. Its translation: CASTLDRDGSPGAQHF.

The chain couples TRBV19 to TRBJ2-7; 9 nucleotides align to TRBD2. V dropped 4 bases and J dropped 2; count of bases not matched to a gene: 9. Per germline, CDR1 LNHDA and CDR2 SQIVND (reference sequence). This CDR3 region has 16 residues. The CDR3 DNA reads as TGTGCCAGTAGTAGCTCCACAGCGGGGGGTGCCTACGAGCAGTACTTC. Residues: CASSSSTAGGAYEQYF.

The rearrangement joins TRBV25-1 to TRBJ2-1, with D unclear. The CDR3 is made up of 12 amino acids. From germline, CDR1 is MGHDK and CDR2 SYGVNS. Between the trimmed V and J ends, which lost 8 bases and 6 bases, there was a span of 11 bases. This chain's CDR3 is CASRSRLNEQFF. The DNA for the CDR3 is TGTGCCAGCCGGAGCCGACTCAATGAGCAGTTCTTC.

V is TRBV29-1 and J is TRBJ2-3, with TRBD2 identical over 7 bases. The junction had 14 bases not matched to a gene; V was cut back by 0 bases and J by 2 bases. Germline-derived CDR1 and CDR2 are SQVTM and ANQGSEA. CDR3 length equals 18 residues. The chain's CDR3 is CSVEDSAGWRDNTDTQYF. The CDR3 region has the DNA TGCAGCGTTGAAGACTCAGCGGGGTGGAGGGATAACACAGATACGCAGTATTTT.

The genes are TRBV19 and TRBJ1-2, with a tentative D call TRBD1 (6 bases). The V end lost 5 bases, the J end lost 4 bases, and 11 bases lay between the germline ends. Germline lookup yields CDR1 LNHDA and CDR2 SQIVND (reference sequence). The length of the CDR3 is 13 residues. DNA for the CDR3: TGTGCCAGTAGTCCTGGGACACTCTATGGCTACACCTTC. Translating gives CASSPGTLYGYTF.

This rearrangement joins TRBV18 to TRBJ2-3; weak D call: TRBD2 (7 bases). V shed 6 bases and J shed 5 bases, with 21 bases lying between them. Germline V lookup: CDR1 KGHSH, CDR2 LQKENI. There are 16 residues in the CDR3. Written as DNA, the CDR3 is TGTGCCAGCTCGCCCGAGGGGAGGGGGGGCCGAGATACGCAGTATTTT. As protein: CASSPEGRGGRDTQYF. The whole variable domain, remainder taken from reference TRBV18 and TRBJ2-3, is NAGVMQNPRHLVRRRGQEARLRCSPMKGHSHVYWYRQLPEEGLKFMVYLQKENIIDESGMPKERFSAEFPKEGPSILRIQQVVRGDSAAYFCASSPEGRGGRDTQYFGPGTRLTVL.

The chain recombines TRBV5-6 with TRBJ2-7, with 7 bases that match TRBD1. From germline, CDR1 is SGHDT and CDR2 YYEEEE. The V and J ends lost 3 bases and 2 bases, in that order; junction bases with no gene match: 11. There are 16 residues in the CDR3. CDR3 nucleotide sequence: TGTGCCAGCAGCTCCGTAGAAGGCGACAGGGCCTACGAGCAGTACTTC. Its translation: CASSSVEGDRAYEQYF.

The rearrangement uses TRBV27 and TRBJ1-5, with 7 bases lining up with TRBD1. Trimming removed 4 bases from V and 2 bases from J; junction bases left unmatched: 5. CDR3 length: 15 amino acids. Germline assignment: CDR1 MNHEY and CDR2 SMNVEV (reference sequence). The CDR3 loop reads CASSSGTARNQPQHF. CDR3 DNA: TGTGCCAGCAGTTCCGGGACAGCTCGCAATCAGCCCCAGCATTTT.

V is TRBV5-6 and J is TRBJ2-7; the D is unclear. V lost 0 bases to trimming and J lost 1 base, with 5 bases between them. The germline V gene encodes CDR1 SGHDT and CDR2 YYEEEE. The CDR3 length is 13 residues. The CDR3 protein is CASSLGQSYEQYF. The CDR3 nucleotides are TGTGCCAGCAGCTTGGGGCAGTCCTACGAGCAGTACTTC.

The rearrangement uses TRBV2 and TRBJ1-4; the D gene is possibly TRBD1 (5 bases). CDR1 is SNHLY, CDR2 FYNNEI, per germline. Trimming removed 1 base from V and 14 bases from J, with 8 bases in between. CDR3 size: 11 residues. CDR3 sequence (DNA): TGTGCCAGCAGTGAAGTTCGGGGGCTGTTTTTT. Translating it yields CASSEVRGLFF.

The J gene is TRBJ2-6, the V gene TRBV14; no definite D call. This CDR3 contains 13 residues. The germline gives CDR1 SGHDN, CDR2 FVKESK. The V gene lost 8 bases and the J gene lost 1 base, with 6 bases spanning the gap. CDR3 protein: CASHRSGANVLTF. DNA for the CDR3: TGTGCCAGCCACCGATCTGGGGCCAACGTCCTGACTTTC.

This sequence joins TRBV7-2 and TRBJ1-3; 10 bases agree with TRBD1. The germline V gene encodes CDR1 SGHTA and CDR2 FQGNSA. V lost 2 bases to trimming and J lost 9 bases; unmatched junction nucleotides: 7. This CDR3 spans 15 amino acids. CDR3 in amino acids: CASSLTGTGATTIYF. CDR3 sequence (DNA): TGTGCCAGCAGCTTAACCGGGACAGGGGCAACCACCATATATTTT.

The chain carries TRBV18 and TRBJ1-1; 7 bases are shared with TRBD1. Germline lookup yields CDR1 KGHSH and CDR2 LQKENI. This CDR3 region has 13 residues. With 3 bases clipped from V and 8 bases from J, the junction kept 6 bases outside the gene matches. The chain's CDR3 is CASSPLRQGEAFF. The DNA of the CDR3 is TGTGCCAGCTCACCCCTGAGACAGGGAGAAGCTTTCTTT.

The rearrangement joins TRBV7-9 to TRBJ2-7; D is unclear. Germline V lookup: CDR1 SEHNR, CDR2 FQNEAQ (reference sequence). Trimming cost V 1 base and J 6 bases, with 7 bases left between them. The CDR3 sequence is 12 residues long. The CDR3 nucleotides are TGTGCCAGCAGCTTAGGGCCTTCCGAGCAGTACGTC. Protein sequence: CASSLGPSEQYV.

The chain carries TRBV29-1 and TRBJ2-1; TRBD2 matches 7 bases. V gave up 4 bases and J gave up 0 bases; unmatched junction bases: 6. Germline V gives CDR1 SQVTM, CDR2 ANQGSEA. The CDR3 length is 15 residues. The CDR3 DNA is TGCAGCGTTGTGGGGGGGGTTATCTCCTACAATGAGCAGTTCTTC. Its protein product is CSVVGGVISYNEQFF.

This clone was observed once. The CDR3 sequence is CASSIGTGGTYNEQFF. The CDR3 DNA reads as TGTGCCAGCAGCATAGGGACAGGGGGCACATACAATGAGCAGTTCTTC. The chain has TRBV5-4 and TRBJ2-1; 12 bases are shared with TRBD1. Unmatched junction bases numbered 6, after V lost 4 bases and J lost 4 bases. The CDR3 spans 16 residues. The V gene's germline CDR1 is SGHNT and CDR2 YYREEE (reference sequence).

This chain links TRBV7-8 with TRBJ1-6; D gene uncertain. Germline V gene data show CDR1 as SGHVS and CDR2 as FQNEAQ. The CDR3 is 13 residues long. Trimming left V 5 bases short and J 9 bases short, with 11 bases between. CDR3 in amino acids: CASSEGGASPLHF. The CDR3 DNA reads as TGTGCCAGCAGCGAAGGCGGAGCTTCACCCCTCCACTTT.

The CDR3 bases are TGTGCCAGCAGGGGGCGGGTGACGAACACTGAAGCTTTCTTT. Translation: CASRGRVTNTEAFF. The rearrangement links TRBV2 to TRBJ1-1, with D tentatively TRBD1 (5 bases). Trimming took off 6 bases at V and 1 base at J, with 12 bases between the two ends. Germline CDR1 SNHLY, CDR2 FYNNEI. The CDR3 consists of 14 residues.

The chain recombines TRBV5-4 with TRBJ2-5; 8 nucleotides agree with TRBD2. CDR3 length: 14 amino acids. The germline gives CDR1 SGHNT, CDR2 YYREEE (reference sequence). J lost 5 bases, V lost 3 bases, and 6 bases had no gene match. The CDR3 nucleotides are TGTGCCAGCAGCTGGGGCCCGGGAGGGGAGACCCAGTACTTC. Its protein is CASSWGPGGETQYF. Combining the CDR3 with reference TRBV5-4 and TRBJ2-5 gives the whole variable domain ETGVTQSPTHLIKTRGQQVTLRCSSQSGHNTVSWYQQALGQGPQFIFQYYREEENGRGNFPPRFSGLQFPNYSSELNVNALELDDSALYLCASSWGPGGETQYFGPGTRLLVL.

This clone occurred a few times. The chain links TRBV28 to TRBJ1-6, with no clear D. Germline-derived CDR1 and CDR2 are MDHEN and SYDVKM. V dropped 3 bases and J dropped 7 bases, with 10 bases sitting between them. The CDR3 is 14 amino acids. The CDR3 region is CASSLAGRNSPLHF. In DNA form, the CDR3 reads TGTGCCAGCAGTTTGGCGGGGAGGAATTCACCCCTCCACTTT.